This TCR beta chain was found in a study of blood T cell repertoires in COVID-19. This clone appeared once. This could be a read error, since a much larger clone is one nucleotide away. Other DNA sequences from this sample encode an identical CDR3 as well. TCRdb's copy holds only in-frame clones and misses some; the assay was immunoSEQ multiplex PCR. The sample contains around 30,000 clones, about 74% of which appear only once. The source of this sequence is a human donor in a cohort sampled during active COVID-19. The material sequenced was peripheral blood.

The CDR3 region has the DNA TGCAGCGATCACAGGGTGGGGACCTACGAGCAGTACTTC. This codes for CSDHRVGTYEQYF. The rearrangement links TRBV29-1 to TRBJ2-7, with D tentatively TRBD1 (6 bases). Germline V CDR1 and CDR2: SQVTM, ANQGSEA. The V end was cut by 7 bases, the J end by 2 bases, with 15 bases between. CDR3 length equals 13 residues.